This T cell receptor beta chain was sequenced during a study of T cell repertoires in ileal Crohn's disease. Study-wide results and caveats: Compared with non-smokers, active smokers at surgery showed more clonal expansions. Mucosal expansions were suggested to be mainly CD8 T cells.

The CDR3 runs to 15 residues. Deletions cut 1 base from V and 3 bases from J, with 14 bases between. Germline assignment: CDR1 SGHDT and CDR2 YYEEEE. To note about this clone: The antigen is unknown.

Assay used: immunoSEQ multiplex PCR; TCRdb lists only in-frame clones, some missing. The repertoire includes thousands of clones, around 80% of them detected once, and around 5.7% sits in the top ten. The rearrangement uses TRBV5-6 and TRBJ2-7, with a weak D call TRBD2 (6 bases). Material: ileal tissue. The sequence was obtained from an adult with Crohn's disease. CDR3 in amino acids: CASSLSGGLHYEQYF. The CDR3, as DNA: TGTGCCAGCAGCTTGTCTGGGGGGTTACACTACGAGCAGTACTTC.